Sequencing of this T cell receptor (beta chain) was carried out in a study of shared clonotypes between healthy human individuals. Clones were read by immunoSEQ multiplex PCR, and TCRdb kept only the in-frame ones, dropping some. Here the sample spans approximately 350,000 clones, approximately 79% being singletons. This CDR3 spans 13 amino acids. The germline V gene encodes CDR1 LGHNA and CDR2 YNFKEQ. Trimming cost V 3 bases and J 3 bases, with 7 bases left between them. This clone was seen only a few times. At the DNA level, this CDR3 is encoded by other sequences in the same sample as well. The sample was memory CD4+ T cells sorted from blood. Subset in this sample: CD45RA-negative fraction. The rearrangement uses TRBV4-2 and TRBJ2-3; D is perhaps TRBD1 or TRBD2 (5 bases each). The receptor comes from a man younger than 40 in good health. This CDR3 is CASSQGPTDTQYF. The CDR3 DNA reads as TGTGCCAGCAGCCAGGGACCTACAGATACGCAGTATTTT.